Listed below are T cell receptor beta chains from one sample, sequenced in a study of blood T cell repertoires in COVID-19. TCRdb's table, derived via immunoSEQ multiplex PCR, lists solely in-frame clones and lacks some. This repertoire shows around 130,000 clones, roughly 89% found once; its top ten account for around 19%. The specimen was peripheral blood. Receptors originate from a man in his fifties with active or convalescent COVID-19. CDR3s include the opening cysteine and the closing phenylalanine or tryptophan. Each record gives: J gene, V gene, D gene, clone size, CDR3 protein, CDR3 DNA. The D gene is left open where the match is weak. For some rows the clone size is stated as once, few or many, or as a class when expanded; others skip it.

TRBJ2-7 TRBV6-5 TRBD1 NA CASSYSGQGTLEQYF TGTGCCAGCAGTTACTCGGGACAGGGTACGTTGGAGCAGTACTTC
TRBJ1-1 TRBV6-1 NA NA CASSEAEGTAFF TGTGCCAGCAGTGAAGCGGAGGGAACGGCTTTCTTT
TRBJ1-4 TRBV18 TRBD1 NA CASSSGQQRPGEKLFF TGTGCCAGCTCATCGGGACAGCAACGCCCTGGGGAAAAACTGTTTTTT
TRBJ2-2 TRBV28 NA few CASSSFTGELFF TGTGCCAGCAGTTCGTTCACCGGGGAGCTGTTTTTT
TRBJ2-7 TRBV6-5 TRBD1 once CASSWTGGGDEQYF TGTGCCAGCAGTTGGACAGGGGGCGGCGACGAGCAGTACTTC
TRBJ2-1 TRBV12-3/TRBV12-4 NA NA CASSLTRVDEQFF TGTGCCAGCAGTTTAACCAGGGTCGATGAGCAGTTCTTC
TRBJ2-7 TRBV2 NA few CASSERTIIRDEQYF TGTGCCAGCAGTGAACGGACAATCATCAGGGACGAGCAGTACTTC
TRBJ2-4 TRBV4-1 TRBD1 NA CASSQRTGENIQYF TGCGCCAGCAGCCAACGGACAGGGGAAAACATTCAGTACTTC
TRBJ2-3 TRBV20-1 NA NA CSARPLNQEYF TGCAGTGCTAGACCTCTGAATCAGGAGTATTTT
TRBJ1-2 TRBV6-5 TRBD1 once CASSISGQGPGYTF TGTGCCAGCAGTATATCGGGACAGGGGCCTGGCTACACCTTC
TRBJ2-5 TRBV27 TRBD1 NA CASKLNRGPVETQYF TGTGCCAGCAAACTCAACAGGGGCCCAGTGGAGACCCAGTACTTC
TRBJ2-7 TRBV6-6 TRBD2 NA CASSYRAIAGDLQYF TGTGCCAGCAGTTACCGGGCGATAGCGGGAGATCTTCAGTACTTC
TRBJ2-7 TRBV2 TRBD2 NA CASNPGLAFYEQYF TGTGCCAGCAACCCGGGACTAGCCTTCTACGAGCAGTACTTC
TRBJ2-4 TRBV27 NA NA CASSSVGGARSIQYF TGTGCCAGCAGTTCAGTAGGCGGGGCCCGTTCCATTCAGTACTTC
TRBJ2-7 TRBV20-1 NA few CSVVEYEQYF TGCAGTGTAGTCGAATACGAGCAGTACTTC
TRBJ1-5 TRBV19 NA NA CASSIPGVRGNQPQHF TGTGCCAGTAGTATCCCCGGGGTGAGGGGCAATCAGCCCCAGCATTTT
TRBJ1-5 TRBV29-1 NA NA CSVKGDPPSAQHF TGCAGCGTAAAAGGAGACCCACCCTCGGCCCAGCATTTT
TRBJ2-5 TRBV5-4 TRBD2 NA CASSSGGGGSETQYF TGTGCCAGCAGCTCGGGCGGCGGGGGTTCAGAGACCCAGTACTTC
TRBJ1-5 TRBV3-1/TRBV3-2 NA once CASSQDWGRGGSNQPQHF TGTGCCAGCAGCCAAGATTGGGGCCGGGGAGGGAGCAATCAGCCCCAGCATTTT
TRBJ2-3 TRBV7-2 NA NA CASSLSGGAWTDTQYF TGTGCCAGCAGCTTAAGTGGGGGGGCCTGGACAGATACGCAGTATTTT
TRBJ1-1 TRBV10-3 TRBD1 NA CAIRGQGGTEAFF TGTGCCATCAGGGGACAGGGGGGGACTGAAGCTTTCTTT
TRBJ1-2 TRBV19 TRBD1 NA CASSRIGQGGTGYTF TGTGCCAGTAGTAGAATCGGACAGGGAGGGACTGGCTACACCTTC
TRBJ1-6 TRBV6-5 TRBD1 once CASSSDRVNSPLHF TGTGCCAGCAGTAGCGACAGGGTGAATTCACCCCTCCACTTT
TRBJ2-7 TRBV7-9 NA NA CASSLDTRVSSYEQYF TGTGCCAGCAGCTTAGATACCAGGGTAAGTTCCTACGAGCAGTACTTC
TRBJ2-7 TRBV6-5 NA NA CASVNPSTSEEQYF TGTGCCAGCGTTAATCCTAGCACCAGTGAGGAGCAGTACTTC
TRBJ2-7 TRBV11-2 TRBD1 NA CASSLTRLRDRVHYEQYF TGTGCCAGCAGCTTAACTCGCCTCCGGGACAGGGTTCACTACGAGCAGTACTTC
TRBJ2-1 TRBV5-4 NA NA CASSPSYNEQFF TGTGCCAGCAGCCCCAGCTACAATGAGCAGTTCTTC
TRBJ2-5 TRBV7-2 NA NA CASSLIGAETQYF TGTGCCAGCAGCCTAATTGGGGCAGAGACCCAGTACTTC
TRBJ1-5 TRBV2 TRBD1 NA CASSAQTGGNQPQHF TGTGCCAGCAGCGCTCAGACAGGGGGCAATCAGCCCCAGCATTTT
TRBJ2-2 TRBV9 NA NA CASSVEQAENTGELFF TGTGCCAGCAGCGTAGAGCAAGCGGAGAACACCGGGGAGCTGTTTTTT
TRBJ2-7 TRBV11-2 TRBD1 NA CASSPLGDSYEQYF TGTGCCAGCAGCCCCCTTGGGGACAGCTACGAGCAGTACTTC
TRBJ2-1 TRBV19 NA NA CASRPTAGPYNEQFF TGTGCCAGTAGGCCGACAGCGGGTCCTTACAATGAGCAGTTCTTC
TRBJ1-1 TRBV2 NA NA CASRRTGMNTEAFF TGTGCCAGCAGAAGAACAGGGATGAACACTGAAGCTTTCTTT
TRBJ1-1 TRBV9 TRBD1 once CASSVGTGGTEAFF TGTGCCAGCAGCGTCGGGACAGGGGGCACTGAAGCTTTCTTT
TRBJ2-5 TRBV11-3 NA NA CASSLGSGTTETQYF TGTGCCAGCAGCTTAGGTTCAGGGACAACTGAGACCCAGTACTTC
TRBJ2-1 TRBV9 NA NA CASSPYGVTLYNEQFF TGTGCCAGCAGCCCCTACGGGGTAACCCTCTACAATGAGCAGTTCTTC
TRBJ2-1 TRBV27 TRBD2 NA CASSLIRTSSYNEQFF TGTGCCAGCAGTTTAATTAGGACTAGTTCCTACAATGAGCAGTTCTTC
TRBJ2-3 TRBV25-1 TRBD2 NA CASLAGVADTQYF TGTGCCAGCTTAGCGGGAGTCGCAGATACGCAGTATTTT
TRBJ1-1 TRBV19 NA NA CASSIQDQNTEAFF TGTGCCAGTAGTATACAGGATCAGAACACTGAAGCTTTCTTT
TRBJ2-3 TRBV11-3 TRBD2 NA CASSLDWGTSGSTDTQYF TGTGCCAGCAGCTTAGATTGGGGTACTAGCGGGAGCACAGATACGCAGTATTTT
TRBJ2-5 TRBV18 TRBD2 NA CASSPGGGQETQYF TGTGCCAGCTCACCAGGGGGGGGTCAAGAGACCCAGTACTTC
TRBJ1-3 TRBV4-1 NA NA CASSQGQGSGNTIYF TGCGCCAGCAGCCAAGGGCAGGGATCTGGAAACACCATATATTTT
TRBJ1-1 TRBV7-2 NA once CASSPRGWAFF TGTGCCAGCAGCCCCAGGGGCTGGGCTTTCTTT
TRBJ1-2 TRBV6-5 TRBD1 NA CASRSPGQQTYGYTF TGTGCCAGCAGGTCGCCGGGACAGCAAACCTATGGCTACACCTTC
TRBJ2-7 TRBV5-1 TRBD1 NA CASSPRQGSYEQYF TGCGCCAGCAGCCCAAGACAGGGGTCCTACGAGCAGTACTTC
TRBJ2-7 TRBV5-4 NA NA CASSLERSSYEQYF TGTGCCAGCAGCTTGGAGAGGAGTTCCTACGAGCAGTACTTC
TRBJ2-1 TRBV28 TRBD1 NA CASSWTGFEQFF TGTGCCAGCAGTTGGACAGGGTTTGAGCAGTTCTTC
TRBJ2-1 TRBV14 TRBD2 NA CASSFSGRHIDEQFF TGTGCCAGCAGCTTTAGCGGGAGGCACATCGATGAGCAGTTCTTC
TRBJ2-7 TRBV30 NA NA CAWSGGDIYEQYF TGTGCCTGGAGTGGTGGGGACATCTACGAGCAGTACTTC
TRBJ1-1 TRBV4-1 NA NA CASSQDGPGIMNTEAFF TGCGCCAGCAGCCAAGATGGTCCCGGGATCATGAACACTGAAGCTTTCTTT
TRBJ1-2 TRBV11-2 NA NA CASSPLGGNYGYTF TGTGCCAGCAGCCCCCTCGGGGGGAACTATGGCTACACCTTC